Listed here is a single T cell receptor beta chain. The data originate from a study of blood T cell repertoires in COVID-19. Across the study: In each case, the material was cDNA or gDNA derived from T cells, B-cell-depleted T cells, or PBMCs.

V lost 9 bases to trimming and J lost 1 base, with 9 bases between them. The CDR3 covers 12 residues. In germline, CDR1 is WNHNN, CDR2 SYGVQD (reference sequence). Sequencing was performed with immunoSEQ multiplex PCR; in TCRdb, only in-frame clones are kept and a portion is missing. The profile shows roughly 250,000 clones, 75% to 90% of them singletons. This chain uses TRBV10-1 with TRBJ1-1; no clear D. Sequencing was performed on PBMCs or T cells enriched from blood (not recorded which). The receptor's source is a woman aged 25-40 years with acute COVID-19. CDR3 DNA: TGCGCCAGAGTTTACAGGAACACTGAAGCTTTCTTT. It is translated as CARVYRNTEAFF.